Reported below is one TCR beta chain. Its antigen remains unidentified. No clone much larger than this one lies a single base away; base qualities are absent. Collaborating institutions collected whole blood in K2EDTA tubes following their own protocols. For TCRbeta analysis, collaborator samples were shipped as frozen whole blood, as isolated PBMCs, or as DNA extracted from either sample type. Per the germline V gene, SGHVS is the CDR1 and FNYEAQ is the CDR2. Reading from cysteine to phenylalanine, the CDR3 counts 14 amino acids. The entry retains the CDR3 DNA only, 42 bases that are in frame from base 1. The V and J ends are trimmed by 2 bases and 4 bases, leaving 8 bases between them. The data were obtained in a study of blood T cell repertoires in COVID-19 (dated by TCRdb to about 2020). For the wider study: Samples from collaborators originated in the United States, Italy and Spain and spanned both the acute and convalescent phases of COVID-19. The dataset comprised deeply sampled blood TCRbeta repertoires from subjects exposed to, actively infected with, or recovered from COVID-19. Nearly every sample came with metadata listing a de-identified subject ID, COVID-19 status, age in years and sex. The repertoires were made available in a free public database intended to serve as a resource for research on the immune response to SARS-CoV-2. The prospective study material was composed of cDNA or gDNA derived from T cells, B-cell-depleted T cells, or PBMCs. HLA class I and class II types, where available, came from metadata supplied by the sample provider rather than from assay-based typing. The samples were drawn from two sources: the first 160 participants of the ongoing ImmuneRACE study, and 950 to 1,500 subjects contributed by 6 global collaborators.

The immunoSEQ Assay, a bias-controlled multiplex PCR, was used to amplify TCRbeta CDR3 regions from genomic DNA. Per the source publication's procedure: The number of nucleated cells in each sample was estimated from the amplification of reference gene primers within the assay. To quantify the absolute abundance of each unique TCRbeta CDR3 rearrangement, sequence reads were collapsed and filtered. For each sample, productive Simpson clonality was calculated as the square root of Simpson's diversity index over productive rearrangements. TCRdb retrieved this table from immuneACCESS and kept in-frame rearrangements only. Not all clones are present; in checked studies, unresolved V genes account for under half, and no reason is known for the remainder. Clone size and V and J calls were adopted from that table, with D and trimming inferred from the DNA. Present in this sample are some 110,000 clones, approximately 80% of which were seen just once. About 6.8% of the sample lies in the top ten.

Overall results and qualifications from the work: Clinical and demographic metadata were provided uncurated, with the amount varying by source and participant.

Material for sequencing was peripheral blood. The TCR sequence derives from an older man with acute or convalescent COVID-19. Recombination connected TRBV7-6 to TRBJ2-2; no D gene call is confident. The DNA is TGTGCCAGCAGCTTATACAGCTTCACCGGGGAGCTGTTTTTT. It specifies CASSLYSFTGELFF.